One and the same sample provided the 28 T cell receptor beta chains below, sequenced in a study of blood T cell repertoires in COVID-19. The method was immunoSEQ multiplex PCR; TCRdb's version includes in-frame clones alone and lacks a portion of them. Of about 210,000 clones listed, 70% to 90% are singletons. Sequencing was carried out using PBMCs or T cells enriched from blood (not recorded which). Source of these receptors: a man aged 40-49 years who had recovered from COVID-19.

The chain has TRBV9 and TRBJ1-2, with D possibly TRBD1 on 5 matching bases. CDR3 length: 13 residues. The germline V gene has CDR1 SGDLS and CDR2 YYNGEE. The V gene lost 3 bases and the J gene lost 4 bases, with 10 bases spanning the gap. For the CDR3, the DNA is TGTGCCAGCAGCGATACGGGGGGCTATGGCTACACCTTC. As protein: CASSDTGGYGYTF.

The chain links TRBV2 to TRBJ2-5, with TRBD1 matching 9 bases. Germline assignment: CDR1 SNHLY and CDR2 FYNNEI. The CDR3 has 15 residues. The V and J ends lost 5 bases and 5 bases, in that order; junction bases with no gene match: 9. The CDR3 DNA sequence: TGTGCCAGCAGTCCCCCAACAGGGGGCCGGGAGACCCAGTACTTC. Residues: CASSPPTGGRETQYF. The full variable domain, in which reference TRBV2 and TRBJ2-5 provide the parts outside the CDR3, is EPEVTQTPSHQVTQMGQEVILRCVPISNHLYFYWYRQILGQKVEFLVSFYNNEISEKSEIFDDQFSVERPDGSNFTLKIRSTKLEDSAMYFCASSPPTGGRETQYFGPGTRLLVL.

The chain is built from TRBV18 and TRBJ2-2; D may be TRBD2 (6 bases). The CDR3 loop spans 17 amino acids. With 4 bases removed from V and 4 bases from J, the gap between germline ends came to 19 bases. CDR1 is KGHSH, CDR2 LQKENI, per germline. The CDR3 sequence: CASSLLVIAAGTGELFF. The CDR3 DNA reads TGTGCCAGCTCACTTTTGGTGATAGCGGCAGGCACCGGGGAGCTGTTTTTT. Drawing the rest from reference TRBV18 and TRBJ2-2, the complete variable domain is NAGVMQNPRHLVRRRGQEARLRCSPMKGHSHVYWYRQLPEEGLKFMVYLQKENIIDESGMPKERFSAEFPKEGPSILRIQQVVRGDSAAYFCASSLLVIAAGTGELFFGEGSRLTVL.

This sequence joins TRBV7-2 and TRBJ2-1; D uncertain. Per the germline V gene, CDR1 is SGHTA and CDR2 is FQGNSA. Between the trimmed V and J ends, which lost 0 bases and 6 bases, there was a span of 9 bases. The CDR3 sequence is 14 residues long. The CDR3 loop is CASSLANRLNEQFF. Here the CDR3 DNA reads TGTGCCAGCAGCTTAGCGAATAGACTCAATGAGCAGTTCTTC.

The CDR3 here is CASSPIRGLTNYGYTF. The CDR3, as DNA: TGTGCCAGCTCACCTATCAGGGGGCTCACTAACTATGGCTACACCTTC. The chain is built from TRBV18 and TRBJ1-2; 8 positions agree with TRBD1. CDR1 and CDR2 (germline): KGHSH, LQKENI. The CDR3 is made up of 16 amino acids. V lost 3 bases and J lost 0; bases outside the gene matches: 6.

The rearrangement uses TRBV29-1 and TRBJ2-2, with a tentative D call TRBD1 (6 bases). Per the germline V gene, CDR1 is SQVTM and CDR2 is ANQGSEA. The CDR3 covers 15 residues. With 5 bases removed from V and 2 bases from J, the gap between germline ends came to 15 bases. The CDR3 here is CSVTLDRPNTGELFF. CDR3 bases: TGCAGCGTTACTTTGGACAGACCTAACACCGGGGAGCTGTTTTTT.

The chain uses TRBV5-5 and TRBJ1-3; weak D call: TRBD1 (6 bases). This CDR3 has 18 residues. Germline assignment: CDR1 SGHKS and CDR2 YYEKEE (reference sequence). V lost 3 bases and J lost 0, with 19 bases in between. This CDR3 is CASSYPPGQSISGNTIYF. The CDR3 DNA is TGTGCCAGCAGCTACCCGCCCGGACAGAGTATCTCTGGAAACACCATATATTTT.

The CDR3, as DNA: TGCGCCAGCAGCGACAGGGGCGGACAAGAGACCCAGTACTTC. Amino acid sequence: CASSDRGGQETQYF. The V and J genes are TRBV4-1 and TRBJ2-5, with 8 positions matching TRBD1. Germline CDR1 MGHRA, CDR2 YSYEKL. The V and J ends lost 5 bases and 2 bases, in that order; junction bases with no gene match: 4. The CDR3 sequence is 14 residues long.

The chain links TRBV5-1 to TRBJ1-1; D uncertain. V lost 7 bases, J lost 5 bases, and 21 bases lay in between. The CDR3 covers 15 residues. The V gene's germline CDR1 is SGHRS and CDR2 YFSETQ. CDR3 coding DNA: TGCGCCAGCCGAAACCACGGAAATATCGGGACTGAAGCTTTCTTT. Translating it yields CASRNHGNIGTEAFF. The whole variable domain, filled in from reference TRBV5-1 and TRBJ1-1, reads KAGVTQTPRYLIKTRGQQVTLSCSPISGHRSVSWYQQTPGQGLQFLFEYFSETQRNKGNFPGRFSGRQFSNSRSEMNVSTLELGDSALYLCASRNHGNIGTEAFFGQGTRLTVV.

The DNA for the CDR3 is TGTGCCAGCAGTGAAGCTTCCCTATGGACAGGGGGATACAACGGCAATCAGCCCCAGCATTTT. Encoded protein: CASSEASLWTGGYNGNQPQHF. The rearrangement links TRBV6-1 to TRBJ1-5, with 10 bases aligning to TRBD1. The V gene's germline CDR1 is MNHNS and CDR2 SASEGT. The CDR3 covers 21 residues. After removal of 0 bases from V and 2 bases from J, the junction contained 16 bases not matched to a gene.

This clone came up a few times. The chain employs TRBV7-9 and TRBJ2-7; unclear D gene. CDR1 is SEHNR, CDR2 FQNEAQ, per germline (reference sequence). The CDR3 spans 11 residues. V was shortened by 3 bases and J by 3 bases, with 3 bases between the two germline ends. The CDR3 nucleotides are TGTGCCAGCAGCTTCTACTACGAGCAGTACTTC. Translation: CASSFYYEQYF.

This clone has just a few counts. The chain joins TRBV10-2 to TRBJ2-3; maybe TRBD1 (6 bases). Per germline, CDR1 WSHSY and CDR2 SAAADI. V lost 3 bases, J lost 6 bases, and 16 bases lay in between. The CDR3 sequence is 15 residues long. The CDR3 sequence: CASSDLTGPGDTQYF. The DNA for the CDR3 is TGCGCCAGCAGTGATCTGACAGGTCCAGGGGATACGCAGTATTTT.

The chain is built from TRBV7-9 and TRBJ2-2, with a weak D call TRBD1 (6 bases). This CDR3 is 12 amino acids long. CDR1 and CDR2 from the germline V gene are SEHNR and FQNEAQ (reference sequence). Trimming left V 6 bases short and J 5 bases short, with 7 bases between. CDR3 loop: CASRRGTGELFF. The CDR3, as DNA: TGTGCCAGCAGGAGGGGGACCGGGGAGCTGTTTTTT.

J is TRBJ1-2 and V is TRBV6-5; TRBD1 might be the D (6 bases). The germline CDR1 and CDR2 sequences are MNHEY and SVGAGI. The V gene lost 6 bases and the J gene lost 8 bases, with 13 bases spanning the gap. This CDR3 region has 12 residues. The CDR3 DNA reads TGTGCCAGCAGCGACAGGCTTTTGGGCTACACCTTC. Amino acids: CASSDRLLGYTF.

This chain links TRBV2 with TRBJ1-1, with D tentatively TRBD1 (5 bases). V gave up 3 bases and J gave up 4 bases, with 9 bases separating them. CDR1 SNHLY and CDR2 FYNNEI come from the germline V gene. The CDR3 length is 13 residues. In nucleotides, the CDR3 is TGTGCCAGCAGTGATAGGGGAGGCACTGAAGCTTTCTTT. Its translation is CASSDRGGTEAFF.

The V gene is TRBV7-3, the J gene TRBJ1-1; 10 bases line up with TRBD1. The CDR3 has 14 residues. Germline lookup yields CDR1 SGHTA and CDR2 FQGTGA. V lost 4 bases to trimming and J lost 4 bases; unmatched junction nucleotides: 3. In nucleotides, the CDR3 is TGTGCCAGCAGCTCGGGACAGGGGCGCACTGAAGCTTTCTTT. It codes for CASSSGQGRTEAFF.

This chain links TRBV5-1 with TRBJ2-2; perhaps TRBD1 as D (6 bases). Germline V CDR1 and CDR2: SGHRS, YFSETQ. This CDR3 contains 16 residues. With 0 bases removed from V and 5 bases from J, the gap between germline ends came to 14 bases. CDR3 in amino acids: CASSLAVGGRTGELFF. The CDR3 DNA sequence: TGCGCCAGCAGCTTGGCCGTAGGGGGAAGGACCGGGGAGCTGTTTTTT.

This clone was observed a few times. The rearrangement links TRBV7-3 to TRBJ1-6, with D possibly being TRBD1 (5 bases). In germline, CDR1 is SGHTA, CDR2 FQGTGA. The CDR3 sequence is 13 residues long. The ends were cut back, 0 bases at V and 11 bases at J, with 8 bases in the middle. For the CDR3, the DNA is TGTGCCAGCAGCTTAACAGCAGGGCCACCCCTCCACTTT. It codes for CASSLTAGPPLHF.

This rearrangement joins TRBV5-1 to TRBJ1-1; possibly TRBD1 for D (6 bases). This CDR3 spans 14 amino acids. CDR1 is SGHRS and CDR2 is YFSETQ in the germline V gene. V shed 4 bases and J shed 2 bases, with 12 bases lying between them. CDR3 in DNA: TGCGCCAGCAGCCTGACAGGACCCAACACTGAAGCTTTCTTT. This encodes CASSLTGPNTEAFF.

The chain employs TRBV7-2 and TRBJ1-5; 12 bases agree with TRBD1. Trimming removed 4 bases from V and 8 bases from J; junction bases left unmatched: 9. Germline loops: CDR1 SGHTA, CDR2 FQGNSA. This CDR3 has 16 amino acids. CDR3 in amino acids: CASSYTGTGGPEPQHF. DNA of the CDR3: TGTGCCAGCAGCTATACCGGGACAGGGGGCCCGGAGCCCCAGCATTTT.

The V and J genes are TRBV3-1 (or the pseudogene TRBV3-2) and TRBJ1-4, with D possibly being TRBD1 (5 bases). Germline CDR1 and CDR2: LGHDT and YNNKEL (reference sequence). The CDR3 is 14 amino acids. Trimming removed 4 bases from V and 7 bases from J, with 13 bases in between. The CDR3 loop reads CASSRTGRGEKLFF. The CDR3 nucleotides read TGTGCCAGCAGCCGGACCGGGAGGGGTGAAAAACTGTTTTTT.

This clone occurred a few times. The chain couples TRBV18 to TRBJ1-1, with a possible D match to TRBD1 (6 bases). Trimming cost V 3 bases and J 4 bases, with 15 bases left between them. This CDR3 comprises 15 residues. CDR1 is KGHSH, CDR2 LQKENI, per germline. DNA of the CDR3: TGTGCCAGCTCACCGGAAACAGGGCAGAGCACTGAAGCTTTCTTT. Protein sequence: CASSPETGQSTEAFF.

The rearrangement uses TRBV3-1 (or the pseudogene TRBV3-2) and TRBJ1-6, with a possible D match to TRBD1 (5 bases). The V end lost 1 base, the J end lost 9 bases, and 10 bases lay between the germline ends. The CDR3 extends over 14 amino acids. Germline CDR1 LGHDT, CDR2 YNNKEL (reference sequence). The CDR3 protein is CASSQGLGASPLHF. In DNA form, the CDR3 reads TGTGCCAGCAGCCAAGGTCTTGGGGCTTCACCCCTCCACTTT.

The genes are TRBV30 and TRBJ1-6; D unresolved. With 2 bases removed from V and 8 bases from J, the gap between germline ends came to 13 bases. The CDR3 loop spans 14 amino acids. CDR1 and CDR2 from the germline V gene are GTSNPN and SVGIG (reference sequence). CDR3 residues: CAWSLGRGHSPLHF. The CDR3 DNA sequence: TGTGCCTGGAGTTTGGGAAGAGGGCATTCACCCCTCCACTTT.

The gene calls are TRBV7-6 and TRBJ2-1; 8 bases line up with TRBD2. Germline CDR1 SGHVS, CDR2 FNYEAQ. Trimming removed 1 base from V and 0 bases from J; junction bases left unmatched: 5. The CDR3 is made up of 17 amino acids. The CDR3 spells CASSLVTSGSSYNEQFF. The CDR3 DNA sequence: TGTGCCAGCAGCTTAGTAACTAGCGGCAGCTCCTACAATGAGCAGTTCTTC. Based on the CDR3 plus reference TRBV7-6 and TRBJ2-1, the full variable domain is GAGVSQSPRYKVTKRGQDVALRCDPISGHVSLYWYRQALGQGPEFLTYFNYEAQQDKSGLPNDRFSAERPEGSISTLTIQRTEQRDSAMYRCASSLVTSGSSYNEQFFGPGTRLTVL.

CDR3 nucleotides: TGTGCCATCAGTGACGGGGGGGACTATGGCTACACCTTC. This translates into CAISDGGDYGYTF. The chain combines TRBV10-3 with TRBJ1-2, with a possible D match to TRBD1 (5 bases). This CDR3 has 13 residues. Germline V lookup: CDR1 ENHRY, CDR2 SYGVKD. The V and J ends lost 3 bases and 3 bases respectively, with 8 bases between them.

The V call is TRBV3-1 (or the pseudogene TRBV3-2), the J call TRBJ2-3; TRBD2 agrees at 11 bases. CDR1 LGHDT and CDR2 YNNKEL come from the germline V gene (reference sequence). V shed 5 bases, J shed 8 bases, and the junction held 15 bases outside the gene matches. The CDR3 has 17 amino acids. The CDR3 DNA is TGTGCCAGCAGCACTAGCGGGAGTGGAGTTTTTATTGGTACGCAGTATTTT. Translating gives CASSTSGSGVFIGTQYF.

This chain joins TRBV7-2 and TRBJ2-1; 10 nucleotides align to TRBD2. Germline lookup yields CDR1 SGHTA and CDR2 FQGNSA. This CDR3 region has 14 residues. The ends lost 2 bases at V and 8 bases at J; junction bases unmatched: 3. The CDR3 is CASSLSGTSDEQFF. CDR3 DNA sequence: TGTGCCAGCAGCTTATCCGGGACTAGCGATGAGCAGTTCTTC.